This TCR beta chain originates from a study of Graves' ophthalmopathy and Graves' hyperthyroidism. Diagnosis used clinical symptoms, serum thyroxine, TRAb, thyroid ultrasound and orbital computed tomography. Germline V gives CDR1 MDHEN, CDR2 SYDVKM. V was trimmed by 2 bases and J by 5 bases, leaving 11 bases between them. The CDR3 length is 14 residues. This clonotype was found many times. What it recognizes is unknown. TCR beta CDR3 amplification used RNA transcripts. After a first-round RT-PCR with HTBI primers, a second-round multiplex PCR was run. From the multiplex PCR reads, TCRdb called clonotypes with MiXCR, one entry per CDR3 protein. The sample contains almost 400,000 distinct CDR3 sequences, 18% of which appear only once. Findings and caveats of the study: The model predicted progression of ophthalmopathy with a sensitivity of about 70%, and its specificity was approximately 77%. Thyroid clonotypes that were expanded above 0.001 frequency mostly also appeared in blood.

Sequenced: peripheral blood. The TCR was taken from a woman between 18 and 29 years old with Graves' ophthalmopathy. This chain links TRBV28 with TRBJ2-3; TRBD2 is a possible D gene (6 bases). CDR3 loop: CASSLRGLKDTQYF. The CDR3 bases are TGTGCCAGCAGTTTACGGGGGTTGAAAGATACGCAGTATTTT.